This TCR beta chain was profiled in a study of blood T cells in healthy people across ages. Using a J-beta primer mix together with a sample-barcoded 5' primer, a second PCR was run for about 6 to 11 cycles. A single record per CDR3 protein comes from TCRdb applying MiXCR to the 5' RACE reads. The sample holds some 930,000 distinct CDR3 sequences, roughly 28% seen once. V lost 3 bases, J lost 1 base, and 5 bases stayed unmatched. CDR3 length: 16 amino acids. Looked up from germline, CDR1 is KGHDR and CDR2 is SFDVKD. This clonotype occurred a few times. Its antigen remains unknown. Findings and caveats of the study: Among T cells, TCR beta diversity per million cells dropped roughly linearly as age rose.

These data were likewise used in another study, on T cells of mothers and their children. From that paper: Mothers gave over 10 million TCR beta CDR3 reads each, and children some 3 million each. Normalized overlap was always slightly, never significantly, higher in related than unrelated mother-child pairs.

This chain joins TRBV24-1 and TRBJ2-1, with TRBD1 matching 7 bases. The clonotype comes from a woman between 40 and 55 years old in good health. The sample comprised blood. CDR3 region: CATSDPTGNSYNEQFF. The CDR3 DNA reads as TGTGCCACCAGTGATCCGACAGGGAATTCCTACAATGAGCAGTTCTTC.